This is a list of T cell receptor beta chains from one sample in a study of T cells after yellow fever vaccination. TCRdb reprocessed the 5' RACE reads with MiXCR, giving one entry per CDR3 protein. Seen here are hundreds of thousands of distinct CDR3 sequences, 6.2% observed once, and the top ten hold over 14%. The specimen was PBMCs, collected 5 days after the yellow fever booster vaccination. Every receptor here comes from a man aged 30 to 45 who received the YFV17D yellow fever vaccine. The CDR3 runs from the conserved cysteine through the conserved F or W. Fields, in order: clone size, J gene, V gene, CDR3 protein. The size entry is marked missing in some rows and otherwise reads once, few, many or a size class.

many,TRBJ2-3,TRBV20-1,CSARDSGVAGFTDTQYF
many,TRBJ1-5,TRBV7-2,CASSLTQGGQPQHF
NA,TRBJ2-1,TRBV24-1,CATADSINEQFF
NA,TRBJ2-1,TRBV29-1,CSVSGTGGSSYNEQFF
few,TRBJ2-5,TRBV28,CASSLTGTGGTGTDF
many,TRBJ2-1,TRBV7-9,CASSLQGFNEQFF
many,TRBJ1-4,TRBV12-3/TRBV12-4,CASSRRATNNEKLFF
NA,TRBJ2-6,TRBV30,CAWSTLGLSGANVLTF
few,TRBJ2-1,TRBV3-1,CASSPQAVWNEQFF
NA,TRBJ1-5,TRBV20-1,CSARAKQGGNQPQHF
NA,TRBJ2-5,TRBV4-2,CASSQDMPSGSETQYF
few,TRBJ2-2,TRBV2,CASKGTPATGELFF
NA,TRBJ1-5,TRBV20-1,CSAGNRGQPQHF
few,TRBJ1-5,TRBV19,CASRKGVGNQPQHF
NA,TRBJ2-6,TRBV19,CATARSGANVLTF
NA,TRBJ2-7,TRBV10-3,CAISETLTIREQYF
many,TRBJ1-1,TRBV5-1,CASSLARGDTEAFF
few,TRBJ2-5,TRBV20-1,CSGLAGIPQETQYF
few,TRBJ2-1,TRBV18,CASSSRQGARYNEQFF
few,TRBJ2-1,TRBV20-1,CSASIREADENEQFF
NA,TRBJ2-3,TRBV5-1,CASSLATSGSADTQYF
few,TRBJ2-2,TRBV5-8,CASSSDRGLITGELFF
few,TRBJ1-2,TRBV7-9,CASSLDSGKYGYTF
few,TRBJ2-7,TRBV29-1,CSVEGARGTSYEQYF